The 10 T cell receptor beta chains below come from one sample, sequenced in a study of blood T cell repertoires in COVID-19. Assay used: immunoSEQ multiplex PCR; TCRdb lists only in-frame clones, some missing. The profile covers about 81,000 clones, with 91% appearing a single time and 1.5% to 2% taken by the ten largest. The sequenced material came from peripheral blood. These TCRs come from a woman aged 50 to 65 in a cohort sampled during active COVID-19.

The chain employs TRBV18 and TRBJ2-1; 9 nucleotides agree with TRBD1. CDR1 and CDR2 (germline): KGHSH, LQKENI. The V gene end was trimmed by 2 bases and the J gene end by 2 bases; junction bases not matched to a gene: 1. The CDR3 consists of 15 residues. The CDR3, as DNA: TGTGCCAGCTCACCAGGACAGGGGACCTACAATGAGCAGTTCTTC. Protein sequence: CASSPGQGTYNEQFF.

The V gene is TRBV14, the J gene TRBJ2-1; 8 nucleotides line up with TRBD2. The CDR3 runs to 16 residues. CDR1 and CDR2 (germline): SGHDN, FVKESK. J lost 4 bases, V lost 1 base, and 6 bases had no gene match. The CDR3, as DNA: TGTGCCAGCAGCCAAGTTGGCGGGGGGCGGTACAATGAGCAGTTCTTC. It encodes CASSQVGGGRYNEQFF.

The rearrangement uses TRBV28 and TRBJ1-2, with D possibly being TRBD1 (6 bases). Germline lookup yields CDR1 MDHEN and CDR2 SYDVKM. Trimming took off 6 bases at V and 4 bases at J, with 15 bases between the two ends. CDR3 length equals 14 residues. The CDR3 DNA sequence: TGTGCCAGCAGCCCCAGGGGTCTCGGCTATGGCTACACCTTC. Protein sequence: CASSPRGLGYGYTF.

The rearrangement joins TRBV3-1 (or the pseudogene TRBV3-2) to TRBJ2-7, with TRBD1 matching 8 bases. V lost 1 base, J lost 3 bases, and 5 bases stayed unmatched. CDR3 length equals 15 residues. Per germline, CDR1 LGHDT and CDR2 YNNKEL (reference sequence). In nucleotides, the CDR3 is TGTGCCAGCAGCCAAGGGACAGGGTCGCGCTACGAGCAGTACTTC. This encodes CASSQGTGSRYEQYF.

The rearrangement links TRBV11-3 to TRBJ2-5; 7 bases are a match to TRBD2. Trimming removed 1 base from V and 2 bases from J; junction bases left unmatched: 7. The CDR3 consists of 16 residues. CDR1 is SGHNT and CDR2 is YENEEA in the germline V gene. This CDR3 is CASSLGGREVQETQYF. The CDR3 DNA is TGTGCCAGCAGCTTAGGGGGACGGGAGGTTCAAGAGACCCAGTACTTC.

The rearrangement links TRBV4-1 to TRBJ2-7, with 11 nucleotides matching TRBD2. The CDR3 runs to 16 residues. The germline gives CDR1 MGHRA, CDR2 YSYEKL. V lost 0 bases and J lost 3; bases outside the gene matches: 4. CDR3 nucleotide sequence: TGCGCCAGCAGCCAAGAGCCGGGACTAGCGGTCTACGAGCAGTACTTC. Translation: CASSQEPGLAVYEQYF.

V usage is TRBV12-5 and J usage is TRBJ2-7, with TRBD1 matching over 11 bases. Trimming took 0 bases from V and 6 from J; bases not matched to a gene: 10. The CDR3 covers 17 residues. Germline loops: CDR1 LGHNT, CDR2 FRNRAP. This CDR3 reads CASGLVPPRDRGVEQYF. CDR3 sequence (DNA): TGTGCTAGTGGTTTGGTACCCCCCCGGGACAGGGGGGTCGAGCAGTACTTC.

V gene TRBV18 combines with J gene TRBJ1-1; D unresolved. Trimming cost V 5 bases and J 0 bases, with 10 bases left between them. Germline V gene sequence: CDR1 KGHSH, CDR2 LQKENI. This CDR3 comprises 14 residues. CDR3 protein: CASSSGNLNTEAFF. The CDR3, as DNA: TGTGCCAGCTCATCCGGGAATTTGAACACTGAAGCTTTCTTT.

This chain uses TRBV6-5 with TRBJ1-6, with 7 bases aligning to TRBD1. The V segment lost 8 bases and the J segment 8 bases; nucleotides outside the gene matches: 6. The CDR3 is 13 residues long. Germline loops: CDR1 MNHEY, CDR2 SVGAGI. The CDR3 DNA follows: TGTGCCAGCCTTGACAGGGCTCATTCACCCCTCCACTTT. It specifies CASLDRAHSPLHF.

The V gene is TRBV28, the J gene TRBJ2-7, with 9 bases matching TRBD2. CDR1 is MDHEN, CDR2 SYDVKM, per germline. The ends lost 5 bases at V and 5 bases at J; junction bases unmatched: 10. This CDR3 contains 15 residues. CDR3 nucleotide sequence: TGTGCCAGCAGTACTGGGGCGGGAGGGCCAAACGAGCAGTACTTC. Its translation: CASSTGAGGPNEQYF.